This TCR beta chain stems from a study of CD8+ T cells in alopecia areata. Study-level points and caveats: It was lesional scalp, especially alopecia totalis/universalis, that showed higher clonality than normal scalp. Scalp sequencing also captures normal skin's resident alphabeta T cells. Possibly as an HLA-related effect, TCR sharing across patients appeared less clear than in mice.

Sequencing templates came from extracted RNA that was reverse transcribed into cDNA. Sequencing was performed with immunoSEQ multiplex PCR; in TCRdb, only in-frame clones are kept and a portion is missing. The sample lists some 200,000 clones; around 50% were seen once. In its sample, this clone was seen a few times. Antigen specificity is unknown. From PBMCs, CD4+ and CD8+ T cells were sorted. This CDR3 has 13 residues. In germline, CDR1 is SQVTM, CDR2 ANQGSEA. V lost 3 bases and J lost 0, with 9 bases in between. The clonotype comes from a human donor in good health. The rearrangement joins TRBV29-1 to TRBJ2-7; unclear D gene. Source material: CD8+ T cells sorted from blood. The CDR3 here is CSVEGVLSYEQYF. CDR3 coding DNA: TGCAGCGTTGAGGGCGTCCTCTCCTACGAGCAGTACTTC.